This T cell receptor (beta chain) was profiled in a study of cytomegalovirus exposure and HLA in healthy donors. As for this clone: Its antigen is not identified.

CDR1 and CDR2 (germline): SGHRS, YFSETQ. CDR3 length equals 13 residues. Trimming shortened V by 4 bases and J by 0 bases, and 7 bases separated the two germline ends. Study observations and caveats: As a later analysis showed, several of the most significant clusters appeared to be linked to common viral pathogens. Previously analyzed data showed that most TCR beta V segments were productive at a frequency of about 90% or about 30%.

Both 60 Vbeta primers and 13 Jbeta primers went into the PCR. TCRdb's copy holds only in-frame clones and misses some; the assay was immunoSEQ multiplex PCR. The repertoire consists of approximately 190,000 clones, with more than 75% occurring once and the leading ten covering around 0.8%. The sample was PBMCs. This chain links TRBV5-1 with TRBJ1-1; no clear D gene. The TCR was taken from a woman between 18 and 29 years old in good health and CMV-seronegative. The DNA of the CDR3 is TGCGCCAGCAGCCAACAGATGAACACTGAAGCTTTCTTT. Protein product: CASSQQMNTEAFF.